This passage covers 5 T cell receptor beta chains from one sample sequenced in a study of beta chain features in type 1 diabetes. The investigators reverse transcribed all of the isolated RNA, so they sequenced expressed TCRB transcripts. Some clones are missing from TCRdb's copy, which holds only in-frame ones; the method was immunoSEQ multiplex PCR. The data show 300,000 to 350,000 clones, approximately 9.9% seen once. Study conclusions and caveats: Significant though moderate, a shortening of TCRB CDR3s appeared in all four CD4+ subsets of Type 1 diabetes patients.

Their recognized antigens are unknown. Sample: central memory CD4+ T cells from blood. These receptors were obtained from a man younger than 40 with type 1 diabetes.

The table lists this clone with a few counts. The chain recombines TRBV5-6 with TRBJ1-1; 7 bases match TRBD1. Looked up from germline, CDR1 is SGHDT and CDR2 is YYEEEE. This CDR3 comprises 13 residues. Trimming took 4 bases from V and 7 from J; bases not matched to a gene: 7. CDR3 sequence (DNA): TGTGCCAGCAGCCTTAGGAGGGACAGTGAAGCTTTCTTT. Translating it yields CASSLRRDSEAFF.

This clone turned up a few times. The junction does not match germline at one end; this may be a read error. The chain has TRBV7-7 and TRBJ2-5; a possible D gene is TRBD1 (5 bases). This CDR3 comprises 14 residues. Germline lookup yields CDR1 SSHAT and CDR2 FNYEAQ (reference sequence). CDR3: CASSSVGKGETQYF. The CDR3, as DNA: TGTGCTAGCAGCTCCGTTGGCAAGGGGGAGACCCAGTACTTC.

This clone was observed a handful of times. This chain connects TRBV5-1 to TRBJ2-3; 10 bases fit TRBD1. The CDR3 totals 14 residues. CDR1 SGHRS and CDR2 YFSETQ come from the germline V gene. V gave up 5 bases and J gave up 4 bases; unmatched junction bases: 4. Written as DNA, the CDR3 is TGCGCCAGCAGGACAGGGGGCCCGGCAGATACGCAGTATTTT. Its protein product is CASRTGGPADTQYF.

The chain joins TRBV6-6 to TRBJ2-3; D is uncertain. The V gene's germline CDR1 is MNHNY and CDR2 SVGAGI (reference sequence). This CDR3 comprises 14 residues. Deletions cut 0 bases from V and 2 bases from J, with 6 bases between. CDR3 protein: CASSYSNPTDTQYF. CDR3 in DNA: TGTGCCAGCAGTTACTCCAATCCCACAGATACGCAGTATTTT.

CDR3 DNA: TGTGCCACCAGTGGGCTAGCGCTATACACAGATACGCAGTATTTT. Translating gives CATSGLALYTDTQYF. The V and J genes are TRBV15 and TRBJ2-3; perhaps TRBD2 as D (6 bases). Per the germline V gene, CDR1 is LNHNV and CDR2 is YYDKDF (reference sequence). V lost 6 bases and J 2 bases, leaving 15 bases between the germline ends. The CDR3 has 15 residues.